This T cell receptor (beta chain) was sequenced in a study of blood T cell repertoires in COVID-19. How the authors handled the data: Counts of nucleated cells, estimated from reference gene primer amplification, were obtained. Clones were read by immunoSEQ multiplex PCR, and TCRdb kept only the in-frame ones, dropping some. Clone size and the V and J calls come from that table; the DNA yielded D and trimming. This sample has around 270,000 clones; about 90% occur once, and the top ten carry 2.5% to 3.5%. Sequencing was done on a sample of PBMCs or T cells enriched from blood (not recorded which). The TCR originated in a woman in her thirties or forties who had been exposed to COVID-19.

The CDR3 region has the DNA TGTGCCAGCAGTTCCACTAGCGGGAGTAGATACAATGAGCAGTTCTTC. Translated, it gives CASSSTSGSRYNEQFF. The chain combines TRBV27 with TRBJ2-1; 11 bases match TRBD2. The CDR3 is 16 residues long. V shed 4 bases and J 4 bases; nucleotides not matched to a gene: 6. CDR1 and CDR2 from the germline V gene are MNHEY and SMNVEV (reference sequence).